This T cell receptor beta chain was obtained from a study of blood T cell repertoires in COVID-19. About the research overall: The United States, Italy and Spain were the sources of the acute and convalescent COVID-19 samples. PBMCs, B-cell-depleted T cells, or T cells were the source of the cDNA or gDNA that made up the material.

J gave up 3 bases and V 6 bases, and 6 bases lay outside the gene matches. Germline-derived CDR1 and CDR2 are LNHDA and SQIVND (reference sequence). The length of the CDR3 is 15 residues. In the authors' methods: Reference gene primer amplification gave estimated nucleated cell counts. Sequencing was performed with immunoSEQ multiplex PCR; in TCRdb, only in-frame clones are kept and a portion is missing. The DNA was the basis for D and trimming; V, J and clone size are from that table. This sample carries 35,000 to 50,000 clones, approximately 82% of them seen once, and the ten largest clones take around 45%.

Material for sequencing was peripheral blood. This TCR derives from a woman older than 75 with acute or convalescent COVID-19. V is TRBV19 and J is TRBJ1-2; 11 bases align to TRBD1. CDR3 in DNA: TGTGCCAGTAGGACCCCGGGACAGGGGGACTATGGCTACACCTTC. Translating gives CASRTPGQGDYGYTF.